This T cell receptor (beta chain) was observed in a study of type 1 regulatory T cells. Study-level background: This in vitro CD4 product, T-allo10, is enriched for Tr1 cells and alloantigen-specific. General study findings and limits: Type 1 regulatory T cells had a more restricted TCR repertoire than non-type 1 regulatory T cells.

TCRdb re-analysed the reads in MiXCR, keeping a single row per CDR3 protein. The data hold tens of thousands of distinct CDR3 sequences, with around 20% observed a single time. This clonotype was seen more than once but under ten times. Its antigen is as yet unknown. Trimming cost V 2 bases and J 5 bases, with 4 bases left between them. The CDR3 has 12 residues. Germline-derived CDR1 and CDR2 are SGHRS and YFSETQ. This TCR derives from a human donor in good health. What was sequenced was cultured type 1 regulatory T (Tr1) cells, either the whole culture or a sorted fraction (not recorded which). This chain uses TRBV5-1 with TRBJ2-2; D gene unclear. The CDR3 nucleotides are TGCGCCAGCAGCTTTCCGACCGGGGAGCTGTTTTTT. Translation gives CASSFPTGELFF. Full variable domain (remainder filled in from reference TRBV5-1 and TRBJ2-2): KAGVTQTPRYLIKTRGQQVTLSCSPISGHRSVSWYQQTPGQGLQFLFEYFSETQRNKGNFPGRFSGRQFSNSRSEMNVSTLELGDSALYLCASSFPTGELFFGEGSRLTVL.